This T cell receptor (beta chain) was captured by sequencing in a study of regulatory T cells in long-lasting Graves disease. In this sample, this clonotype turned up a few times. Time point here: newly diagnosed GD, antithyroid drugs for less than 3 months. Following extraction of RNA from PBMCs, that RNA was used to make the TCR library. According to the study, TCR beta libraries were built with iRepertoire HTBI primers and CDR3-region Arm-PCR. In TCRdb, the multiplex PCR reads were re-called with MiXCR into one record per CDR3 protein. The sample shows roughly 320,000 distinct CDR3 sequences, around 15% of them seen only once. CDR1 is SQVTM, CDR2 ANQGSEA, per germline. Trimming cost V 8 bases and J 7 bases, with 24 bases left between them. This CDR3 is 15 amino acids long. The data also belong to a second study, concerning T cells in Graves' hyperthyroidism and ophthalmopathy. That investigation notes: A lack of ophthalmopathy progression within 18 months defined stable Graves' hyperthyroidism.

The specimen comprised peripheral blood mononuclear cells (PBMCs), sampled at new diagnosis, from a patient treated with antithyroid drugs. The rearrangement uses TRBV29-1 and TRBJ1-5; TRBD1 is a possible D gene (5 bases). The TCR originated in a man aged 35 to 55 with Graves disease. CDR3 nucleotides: TGCAGCACACCCCGGGCCAGGGTGATCAGGCAGCCCCAGCATTTT. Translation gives CSTPRARVIRQPQHF.